This T cell receptor (beta chain) was identified in a study of beta chain features in type 1 diabetes. Broader study findings: Researchers report that Type 1 diabetes patients had moderately but significantly shorter TCRB CDR3s across all four CD4+ subsets.

Germline lookup yields CDR1 SGHTS and CDR2 YDEGEE. The CDR3 has 16 amino acids. With V trimmed by 4 bases and J by 3 bases, 8 bases remained unmatched. Every bit of the isolated RNA underwent reverse transcription, so sequencing read expressed TCRB transcripts. For naive, central memory and regulatory T cell samples, reads averaged around 3.8 million. The repertoire was sequenced with immunoSEQ multiplex PCR; TCRdb's copy has only in-frame clones and lacks some. The sample holds about 390,000 clones, roughly a tenth seen once. This clone appeared a few times. Antigen specificity is unknown. The sequence derives from a man aged 25 to 45 with type 1 diabetes. Sequenced input: central memory CD4+ T cells from blood. The rearrangement joins TRBV5-8 to TRBJ2-3, with 10 bases identical to TRBD2. The DNA for the CDR3 is TGTGCCAGCAGCCCAGGGACTAGCGTGAGGACAGATACGCAGTATTTT. Translating gives CASSPGTSVRTDTQYF.